The 9 T cell receptor beta chains in this list originate from one sample, sequenced in a study of cytomegalovirus exposure and HLA in healthy donors. The PCR was carried out with 60 Vbeta primers and 13 Jbeta primers. Assay used: immunoSEQ multiplex PCR; TCRdb lists only in-frame clones, some missing. There are about 160,000 clones in the sample; 79% occur only once, and roughly 6% lies in the top ten. The sequencing sample was made of PBMCs. Source of these receptors: a man aged 45 to 65 in good health and CMV-seropositive.

This clone was observed a handful of times. The chain carries TRBV4-1 and TRBJ2-7; TRBD2 agrees at 7 bases. CDR1 MGHRA and CDR2 YSYEKL come from the germline V gene. J lost 3 bases, V lost 0 bases, and 8 bases had no gene match. CDR3 size: 16 residues. CDR3 DNA sequence: TGCGCCAGCAGCCAAGATCCGCGTCTAGCGGTCTACGAGCAGTACTTC. It codes for CASSQDPRLAVYEQYF.

The gene calls are TRBV5-1 and TRBJ2-5, with unresolved D. The CDR3 spans 15 residues. Trimming took 0 bases from V and 1 from J, leaving 10 bases between them. Germline V gives CDR1 SGHRS, CDR2 YFSETQ. The CDR3 nucleotides are TGCGCCAGCAGCTTGGAGTTGGGCAGCCAAGAGACCCAGTACTTC. Its translation: CASSLELGSQETQYF.

The chain combines TRBV5-1 with TRBJ2-7; the D gene is possibly TRBD1 (6 bases). Looked up from germline, CDR1 is SGHRS and CDR2 is YFSETQ. Trimming shortened V by 4 bases and J by 0 bases, and 8 bases separated the two germline ends. This CDR3 has 13 residues. The CDR3 DNA reads as TGCGCCAGCAGCCCGGACAGCTCCTACGAGCAGTACTTC. Translated, it gives CASSPDSSYEQYF.

This sequence joins TRBV19 and TRBJ2-6; D may be TRBD2 (6 bases). This CDR3 spans 14 amino acids. Per germline, CDR1 LNHDA and CDR2 SQIVND (reference sequence). V lost 6 bases, J lost 3 bases, and 9 bases lay in between. The CDR3 protein is CASRPRGGANVLTF. The CDR3, as DNA: TGTGCCAGTAGGCCGCGGGGTGGGGCCAACGTCCTGACTTTC.

This clone was seen just once. The chain is built from TRBV27 and TRBJ1-4, with D possibly matching TRBD1 (6 bases). This CDR3 spans 16 amino acids. Trimming removed 6 bases at V and 8 bases at J, with 22 bases between. Germline CDR1 and CDR2: MNHEY and SMNVEV (reference sequence). CDR3 bases: TGTGCCAGCAGCCTCGGACCGGGCGGGGGACAAGAAAAACTGTTTTTT. Protein product: CASSLGPGGGQEKLFF.

The chain is built from TRBV4-1 and TRBJ2-4; D is perhaps TRBD2 (5 bases). The CDR3 covers 14 residues. V gave up 4 bases and J gave up 8 bases, with 15 bases separating them. CDR1 and CDR2 from the germline V gene are MGHRA and YSYEKL. The CDR3 reads CASSPPGNGDIQYF. CDR3 in DNA: TGCGCCAGCAGCCCCCCGGGAAATGGAGACATTCAGTACTTC.

V is TRBV7-9 and J is TRBJ2-3; 11 nucleotides align to TRBD2. The germline gives CDR1 SEHNR, CDR2 FQNEAQ (reference sequence). The CDR3 is made up of 16 amino acids. Trimming removed 5 bases from V and 2 bases from J; junction bases left unmatched: 6. For the CDR3, the DNA is TGTGCCAGCAGCCCCTCACTAGCGGGAGCCACAGATACGCAGTATTTT. Protein sequence: CASSPSLAGATDTQYF.

This clone was recorded once. The V call is TRBV18, the J call TRBJ1-1, with a possible D match to TRBD1 (6 bases). The CDR3 runs to 16 residues. The ends were cut back, 4 bases at V and 1 base at J, with 16 bases in the middle. CDR1 and CDR2 from the germline V gene are KGHSH and LQKENI. CDR3 nucleotides: TGTGCCAGCTCACTCAGACCGCCGACAGGGAACACTGAAGCTTTCTTT. It specifies CASSLRPPTGNTEAFF.

The chain is built from TRBV4-1 and TRBJ2-6; D is unclear. Germline V gene sequence: CDR1 MGHRA, CDR2 YSYEKL. V dropped 1 base and J dropped 2 bases, with 3 bases sitting between them. The CDR3 length is 14 residues. The CDR3 DNA sequence: TGCGCCAGCAGCCAAGCGGCTGGGGCCAACGTCCTGACTTTC. Protein product: CASSQAAGANVLTF.